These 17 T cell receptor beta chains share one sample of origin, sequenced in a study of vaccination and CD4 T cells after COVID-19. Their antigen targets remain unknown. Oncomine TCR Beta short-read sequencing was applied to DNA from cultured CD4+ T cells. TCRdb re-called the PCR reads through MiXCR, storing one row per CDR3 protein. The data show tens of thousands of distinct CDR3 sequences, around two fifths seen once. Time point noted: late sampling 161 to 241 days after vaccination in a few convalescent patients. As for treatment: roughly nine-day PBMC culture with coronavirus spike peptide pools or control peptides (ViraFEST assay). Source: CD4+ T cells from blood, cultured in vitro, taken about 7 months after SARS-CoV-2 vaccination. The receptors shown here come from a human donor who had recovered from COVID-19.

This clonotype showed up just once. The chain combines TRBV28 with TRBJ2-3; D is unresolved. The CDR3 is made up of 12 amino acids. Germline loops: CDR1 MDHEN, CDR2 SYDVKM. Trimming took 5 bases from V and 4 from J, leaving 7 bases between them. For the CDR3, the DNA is TGTGCCAGCAGTCTGGGCCCAGATACGCAGTATTTT. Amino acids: CASSLGPDTQYF.

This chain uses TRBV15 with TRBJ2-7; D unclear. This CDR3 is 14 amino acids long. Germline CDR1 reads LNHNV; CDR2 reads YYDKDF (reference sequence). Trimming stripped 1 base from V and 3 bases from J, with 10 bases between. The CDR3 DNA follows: TGTGCCACCAGCAGAGGCCGCCAGGACTACGAGCAGTACTTC. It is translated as CATSRGRQDYEQYF.

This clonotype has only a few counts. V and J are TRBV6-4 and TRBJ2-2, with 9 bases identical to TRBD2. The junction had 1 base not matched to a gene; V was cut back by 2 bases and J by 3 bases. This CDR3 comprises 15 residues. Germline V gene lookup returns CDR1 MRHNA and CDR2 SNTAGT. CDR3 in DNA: TGTGCCAGCAGTGACGGCGGGAGGGACACCGGGGAGCTGTTTTTT. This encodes CASSDGGRDTGELFF.

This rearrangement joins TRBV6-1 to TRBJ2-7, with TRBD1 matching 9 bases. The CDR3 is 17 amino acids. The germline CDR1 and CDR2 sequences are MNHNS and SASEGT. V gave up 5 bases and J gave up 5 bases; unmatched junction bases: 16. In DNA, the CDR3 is TGTGCCAGCAGTCCCCGAAAGGGTGGGACAGGGACCCACGAGCAGTACTTC. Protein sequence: CASSPRKGGTGTHEQYF.

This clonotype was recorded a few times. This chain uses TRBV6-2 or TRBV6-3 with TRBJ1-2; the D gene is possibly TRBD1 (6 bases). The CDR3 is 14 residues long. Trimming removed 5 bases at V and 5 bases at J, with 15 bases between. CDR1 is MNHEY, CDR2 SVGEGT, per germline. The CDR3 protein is CASSEGVAWYGYTF. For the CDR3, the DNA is TGTGCCAGCAGTGAGGGGGTCGCTTGGTATGGCTACACCTTC.

The CDR3 here is CASSFAGQTPFF. CDR3 in DNA: TGTGCCAGCAGCTTCGCAGGACAGACACCTTTCTTT. J is TRBJ1-1 and V is TRBV7-6; tentative D call: TRBD1 (6 bases). Looked up from germline, CDR1 is SGHVS and CDR2 is FNYEAQ. The length of the CDR3 is 12 residues. Between the trimmed V and J ends, which lost 3 bases and 12 bases, there was a span of 14 bases. Full variable domain (remainder filled in from reference TRBV7-6 and TRBJ1-1): GAGVSQSPRYKVTKRGQDVALRCDPISGHVSLYWYRQALGQGPEFLTYFNYEAQQDKSGLPNDRFSAERPEGSISTLTIQRTEQRDSAMYRCASSFAGQTPFFGQGTRLTVV.

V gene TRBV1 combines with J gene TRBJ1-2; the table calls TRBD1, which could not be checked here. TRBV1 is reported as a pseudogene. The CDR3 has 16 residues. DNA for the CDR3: TGCACCAGCAGCCAATGTTCAGGGGAAGCTAACTATGGCTACACCTTC. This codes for CTSSQCSGEANYGYTF.

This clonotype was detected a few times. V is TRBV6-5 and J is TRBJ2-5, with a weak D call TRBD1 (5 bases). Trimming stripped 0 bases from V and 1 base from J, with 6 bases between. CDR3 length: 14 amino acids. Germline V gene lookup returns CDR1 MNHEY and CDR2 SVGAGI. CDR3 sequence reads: CASSYSRGQETQYF. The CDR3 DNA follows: TGTGCCAGCAGTTACTCAAGGGGCCAAGAGACCCAGTACTTC.

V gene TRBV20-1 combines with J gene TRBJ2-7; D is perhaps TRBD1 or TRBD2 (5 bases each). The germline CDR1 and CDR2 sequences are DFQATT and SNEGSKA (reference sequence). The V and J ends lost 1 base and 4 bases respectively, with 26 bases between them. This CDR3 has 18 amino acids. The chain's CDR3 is CSARGALGGVITRYEQYF. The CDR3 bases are TGCAGTGCTAGAGGGGCCCTTGGGGGTGTAATAACTCGGTACGAGCAGTACTTC.

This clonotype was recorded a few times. As DNA, the CDR3 is TGTGCCAGCAGTTTAAGACAGCCATCTAACTATGGCTACACCTTC. As protein: CASSLRQPSNYGYTF. The V and J genes are TRBV27 and TRBJ1-2; possibly TRBD1 for D (5 bases). Trimming shortened V by 2 bases and J by 0 bases, and 10 bases separated the two germline ends. The CDR3 spans 15 residues. Germline V gene sequence: CDR1 MNHEY, CDR2 SMNVEV (reference sequence).

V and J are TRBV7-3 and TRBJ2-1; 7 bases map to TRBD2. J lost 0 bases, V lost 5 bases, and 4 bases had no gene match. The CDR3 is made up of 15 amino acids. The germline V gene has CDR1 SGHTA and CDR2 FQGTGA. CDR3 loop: CASSPAGSSYNEQFF. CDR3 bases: TGTGCCAGCAGCCCAGCGGGAAGCTCCTACAATGAGCAGTTCTTC.

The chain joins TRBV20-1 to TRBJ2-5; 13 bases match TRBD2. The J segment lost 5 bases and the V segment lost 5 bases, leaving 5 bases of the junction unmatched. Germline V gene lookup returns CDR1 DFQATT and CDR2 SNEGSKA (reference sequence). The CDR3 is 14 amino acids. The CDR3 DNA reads TGCAGTGCTGGACTAGCGGGAGTCGGCGAGACCCAGTACTTC. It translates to CSAGLAGVGETQYF.

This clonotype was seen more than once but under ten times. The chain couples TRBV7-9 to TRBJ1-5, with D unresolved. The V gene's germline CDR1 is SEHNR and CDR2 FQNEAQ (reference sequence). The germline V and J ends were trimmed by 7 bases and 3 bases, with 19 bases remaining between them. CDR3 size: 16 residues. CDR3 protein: CASTSRPSEVNQPQHF. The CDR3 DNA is TGTGCCAGCACCAGCCGTCCCTCGGAGGTCAATCAGCCCCAGCATTTT.

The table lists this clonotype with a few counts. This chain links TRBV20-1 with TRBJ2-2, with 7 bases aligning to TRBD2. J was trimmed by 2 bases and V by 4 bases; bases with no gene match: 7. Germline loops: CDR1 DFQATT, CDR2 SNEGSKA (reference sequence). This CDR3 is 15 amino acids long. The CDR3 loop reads CSATPGGANTGELFF. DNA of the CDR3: TGCAGTGCTACCCCGGGGGGAGCTAACACCGGGGAGCTGTTTTTT.

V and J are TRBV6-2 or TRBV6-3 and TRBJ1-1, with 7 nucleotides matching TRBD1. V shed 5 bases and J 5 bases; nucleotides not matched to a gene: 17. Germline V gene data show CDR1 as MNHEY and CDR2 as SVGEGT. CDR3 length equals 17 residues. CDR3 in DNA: TGTGCCAGCAGTATAACCCGGGGACAGCGGGCGGAAACTGAAGCTTTCTTT. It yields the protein CASSITRGQRAETEAFF.

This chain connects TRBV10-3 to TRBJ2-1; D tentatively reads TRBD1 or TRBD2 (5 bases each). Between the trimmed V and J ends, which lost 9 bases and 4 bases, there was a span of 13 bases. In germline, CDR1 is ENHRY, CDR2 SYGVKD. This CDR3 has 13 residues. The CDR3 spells CAINRDRYNEQFF. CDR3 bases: TGTGCCATTAACCGGGACCGTTACAATGAGCAGTTCTTC.

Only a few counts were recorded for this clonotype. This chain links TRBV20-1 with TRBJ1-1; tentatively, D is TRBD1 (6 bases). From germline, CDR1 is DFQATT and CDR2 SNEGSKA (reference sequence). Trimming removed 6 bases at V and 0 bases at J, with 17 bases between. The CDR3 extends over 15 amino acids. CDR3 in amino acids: CSAAINRALNTEAFF. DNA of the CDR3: TGCAGTGCAGCTATAAACAGGGCCCTGAACACTGAAGCTTTCTTT.